The rows below give T cell receptor beta chains drawn from one sample of a study of cytomegalovirus exposure and HLA in healthy donors. Profiling relied on immunoSEQ multiplex PCR, and the TCRdb table lists in-frame clones only, not all of them. Of more than 150,000 clones in the sample, about 80% were seen once. The sequencing sample was made of PBMCs. The receptors were gathered from a boy younger than 18 in good health and CMV-seronegative. Both conserved end residues are part of each CDR3. The D gene is left open where the match is weak. The size field is filled for only some rows; it gives once, few, many or a size class.

size,V,D,J,CDR3,DNA
NA,TRBV7-9,NA,TRBJ1-1,CASSPGRGATEAFF,TGTGCCAGCAGCCCCGGGAGGGGGGCGACTGAAGCTTTCTTT
few,TRBV27,NA,TRBJ1-2,CASSGGNREYGYTF,TGTGCCAGCAGTGGGGGTAACAGGGAGTATGGCTACACCTTC
NA,TRBV5-1,NA,TRBJ1-1,CASSRGQSGTEAFF,TGCGCCAGCAGCAGAGGGCAATCGGGCACTGAAGCTTTCTTT
NA,TRBV4-1,TRBD1,TRBJ1-1,CASSQVDRGTEAFF,TGCGCCAGCAGCCAAGTCGACAGGGGCACTGAAGCTTTCTTT
NA,TRBV30,NA,TRBJ1-5,CAWTGGGSNQPQHF,TGTGCCTGGACCGGGGGGGGGAGCAATCAGCCCCAGCATTTT
once,TRBV30,NA,TRBJ1-2,CAWTPGVSYGYTF,TGTGCCTGGACCCCAGGGGTGAGCTATGGCTACACCTTC
NA,TRBV6-5,NA,TRBJ2-1,CASRRDGVNEQFF,TGTGCCAGCAGGCGGGACGGCGTAAATGAGCAGTTCTTC
NA,TRBV4-3,TRBD2,TRBJ2-5,CASSQGASGRQETQYF,TGCGCCAGCAGCCAAGGGGCTAGCGGGCGCCAAGAGACCCAGTACTTC
few,TRBV21-1,NA,TRBJ2-6,CASTPGASGANVLTF,TGTGCCAGCACCCCGGGAGCTTCTGGGGCCAACGTCCTGACTTTC
NA,TRBV7-9,TRBD1,TRBJ2-5,CASSSTGGQETQYF,TGTGCCAGCAGCTCGACAGGGGGCCAAGAGACCCAGTACTTC
NA,TRBV4-3,TRBD2,TRBJ2-7,CASSQDRSAGGSYEQYF,TGCGCCAGCAGCCAAGATCGCTCGGCGGGAGGATCCTACGAGCAGTACTTC
NA,TRBV29-1,TRBD1,TRBJ1-2,CSVEAGQLYGYTF,TGCAGCGTTGAAGCGGGACAGCTCTATGGCTACACCTTC
NA,TRBV18,TRBD1,TRBJ1-1,CASSPVRDRGRGTSAFF,TGTGCCAGCTCACCAGTTAGGGACAGGGGGCGCGGTACATCAGCTTTCTTT
NA,TRBV5-1,NA,TRBJ2-3,CASSSADGGALTDTQYF,TGCGCCAGCAGCTCCGCGGACGGGGGAGCCCTCACAGATACGCAGTATTTT
NA,TRBV30,NA,TRBJ1-2,CAVGTLSLLDGDTF,TGTGCCGTCGGGACTTTAAGTCTCTTAGACGGAGACACCTTC
once,TRBV30,NA,TRBJ1-2,CAWSFERGSGGYTF,TGTGCCTGGAGTTTCGAAAGGGGATCTGGTGGCTACACCTTC
NA,TRBV19,TRBD2,TRBJ2-2,CASRQTWSGRIGELFF,TGTGCCAGTAGACAAACATGGAGCGGGAGAATCGGGGAGCTGTTTTTT
few,TRBV5-1,TRBD2,TRBJ2-3,CASTSGTSGGFTDTQYF,TGCGCCAGCACCTCTGGGACCAGCGGGGGATTCACAGATACGCAGTATTTT
NA,TRBV6-6,TRBD1,TRBJ2-7,CASSYGTGGPYEQYF,TGTGCCAGCAGTTATGGAACAGGGGGCCCCTACGAGCAGTACTTC
NA,TRBV5-1,TRBD2,TRBJ2-2,CASSLATSGRNTGELFF,TGCGCCAGCAGCTTGGCTACTAGCGGGAGAAACACCGGGGAGCTGTTTTTT
NA,TRBV30,NA,TRBJ1-1,CAGSEREAFF,TGTGCCGGGAGTGAACGGGAAGCTTTCTTT
NA,TRBV7-2,NA,TRBJ1-4,CASSFGQGGEKLFF,TGTGCCAGCAGCTTCGGGCAGGGAGGAGAAAAACTGTTTTTT
NA,TRBV21-1,NA,TRBJ1-2,CAISLRQGAISGYTF,TGTGCTATCAGCCTCCGACAGGGGGCAATAAGTGGCTACACCTTC
NA,TRBV5-1,NA,TRBJ2-7,CASSAGTSSSYEQYF,TGCGCCAGCAGTGCGGGGACCTCCTCCTCCTACGAGCAGTACTTC
NA,TRBV15,NA,TRBJ1-2,CATSRLYFYGYTF,TGTGCCACCAGCAGATTATATTTCTATGGCTACACCTTC
NA,TRBV2,TRBD1,TRBJ1-2,CARHNRGPNYGYTF,TGTGCCAGACATAACAGGGGGCCAAACTATGGCTACACCTTC
NA,TRBV6-5,NA,TRBJ2-3,CASNSAPGPSDTQYF,TGTGCCAGCAACTCAGCACCAGGGCCATCAGATACGCAGTATTTT
NA,TRBV9,TRBD2,TRBJ2-1,CASSSELARYNEQFF,TGTGCCAGCAGCAGCGAACTAGCGAGATACAATGAGCAGTTCTTC
NA,TRBV7-2,NA,TRBJ2-1,CASSLQFAVRNEQFF,TGTGCCAGCAGCTTACAATTTGCGGTGCGCAATGAGCAGTTCTTC
NA,TRBV27,TRBD1,TRBJ2-2,CASRKGQVNTGELFF,TGTGCCAGCAGGAAGGGACAGGTCAACACCGGGGAGCTGTTTTTT
NA,TRBV9,TRBD2,TRBJ2-7,CASSVGGGIYEQYF,TGTGCCAGCAGCGTAGGGGGAGGGATCTACGAGCAGTACTTC
NA,TRBV27,NA,TRBJ2-2,CASSLRGVTGELFF,TGTGCCAGCAGTTTACGCGGGGTCACCGGGGAGCTGTTTTTT
NA,TRBV19,NA,TRBJ1-1,CASSMAAGETEAFF,TGTGCCAGTAGTATGGCGGCAGGGGAAACTGAAGCTTTCTTT
NA,TRBV11-2,NA,TRBJ1-1,CASSFLQGTVPEAFF,TGTGCCAGCAGCTTCCTACAGGGTACCGTCCCTGAAGCTTTCTTT
NA,TRBV5-1,NA,TRBJ1-2,CASSLRGAGNYGYTF,TGCGCCAGCAGCTTACGGGGGGCCGGCAACTATGGCTACACCTTC
NA,TRBV11-2,NA,TRBJ2-7,CASKGTRQYEQYF,TGTGCCAGCAAAGGGACTCGACAGTACGAGCAGTACTTC
NA,TRBV10-1,TRBD2,TRBJ2-3,CASSGLAGGPDETDTQYF,TGCGCCAGCAGCGGACTAGCGGGGGGGCCGGATGAGACAGATACGCAGTATTTT
NA,TRBV11-2,TRBD2,TRBJ2-1,CASSLLAGGNEQFF,TGTGCCAGCAGCCTCTTGGCGGGGGGCAATGAGCAGTTCTTC
NA,TRBV7-9,NA,TRBJ1-2,CSSSPRARGYTF,TGTTCCAGCAGCCCCAGGGCGAGAGGCTACACCTTC
NA,TRBV7-8,NA,TRBJ2-2,CASSSGGAVTGELFF,TGTGCCAGCAGCTCGGGGGGCGCGGTCACCGGGGAGCTGTTTTTT
NA,TRBV19,NA,TRBJ1-5,CASSIDLYTGPEQPQHF,TGTGCCAGTAGTATAGATCTATACACAGGTCCCGAACAGCCCCAGCATTTT
NA,TRBV7-2,TRBD2,TRBJ2-5,CASSLVGTSGQETQYF,TGTGCCAGCAGCTTAGTGGGGACTAGCGGTCAAGAGACCCAGTACTTC
NA,TRBV27,TRBD1,TRBJ2-1,CASSALGQGPTLSSYNEQFF,TGTGCCAGCAGTGCCCTTGGACAGGGGCCAACACTGAGCTCCTACAATGAGCAGTTCTTC
NA,TRBV5-8,NA,TRBJ1-1,CASSLVWGGETEAFF,TGTGCCAGCAGCTTGGTGTGGGGGGGCGAGACTGAAGCTTTCTTT
NA,TRBV29-1,NA,TRBJ1-1,CSVERGTVNTEAFF,TGCAGCGTTGAAAGGGGGACGGTGAACACTGAAGCTTTCTTT
NA,TRBV19,TRBD1,TRBJ1-1,CASSTGQGDLMNTEAFF,TGTGCCAGTAGTACAGGACAGGGGGATCTCATGAACACTGAAGCTTTCTTT
NA,TRBV6-5,NA,TRBJ1-1,CASSYSKGTEAFF,TGTGCCAGCAGTTACTCGAAGGGGACTGAAGCTTTCTTT
few,TRBV20-1,NA,TRBJ1-1,CSAQGTEAFF,TGCAGTGCCCAGGGGACTGAAGCTTTCTTT
NA,TRBV7-2,NA,TRBJ2-7,CASSLAQGYEQYF,TGTGCCAGCAGCTTAGCGCAGGGCTACGAGCAGTACTTC
NA,TRBV2,TRBD1,TRBJ2-5,CASSGDRGRETQYF,TGTGCCAGCAGTGGGGACAGGGGGCGAGAGACCCAGTACTTC
once,TRBV25-1,NA,TRBJ1-5,CAIGGGDQPQHF,TGTGCCATCGGGGGGGGAGATCAGCCCCAGCATTTT
NA,TRBV5-5,NA,TRBJ1-5,CASSWNAAQPQHF,TGTGCCAGCAGTTGGAACGCGGCTCAGCCCCAGCATTTT
NA,TRBV5-6,NA,TRBJ2-7,CASSLVGAKGREQYF,TGTGCCAGCAGCTTGGTGGGGGCTAAGGGGCGCGAGCAGTACTTC
once,TRBV6-4,TRBD2,TRBJ2-7,CASTVAGISYEQYF,TGTGCCAGCACGGTAGCGGGGATCTCCTACGAGCAGTACTTC
NA,TRBV25-1,NA,TRBJ2-3,CASSEYQGGTDTQYF,TGTGCCAGCAGTGAATATCAGGGGGGTACAGATACGCAGTATTTT
NA,TRBV7-9,NA,TRBJ1-1,CASSLLYSEAFF,TGTGCCAGCAGCTTACTCTACAGTGAAGCTTTCTTT
NA,TRBV6-5,TRBD1,TRBJ1-1,CASSYRGPNTEAFF,TGTGCCAGCAGCTATAGGGGGCCCAACACTGAAGCTTTCTTT
NA,TRBV2,TRBD2,TRBJ2-1,CASSELSGRNGEQFF,TGTGCCAGCAGTGAACTTAGCGGGAGGAATGGTGAGCAGTTCTTC
NA,TRBV6-4,TRBD1,TRBJ2-2,CASSYGTGGTGELFF,TGTGCCAGCAGCTACGGGACAGGGGGGACCGGGGAGCTGTTTTTT
NA,TRBV6-5,TRBD1,TRBJ2-3,CASSYRDRGTDTQYF,TGTGCCAGCAGCTACCGGGACAGGGGCACAGATACGCAGTATTTT